This T cell receptor beta chain was sequenced during a study of cytomegalovirus exposure and HLA in healthy donors. Study-level points and caveats: The study recorded 150 to 200 TCR beta chains that were cytomegalovirus-associated.

Produced via immunoSEQ multiplex PCR; TCRdb's table is partial and in-frame only. This sample carries 150,000 to 200,000 clones, more than 70% of them seen once, and the ten largest clones take around 9.6%. This clone was seen more than once but under ten times. Antigen specificity is unknown. Within the sample, other DNA sequences also encode this same CDR3. From germline, CDR1 is LGHNT and CDR2 FRNRAP. The V end was cut by 5 bases, the J end by 1 base, with 5 bases between. The CDR3 has 12 amino acids. Sequencing was performed on PBMCs. The sequence derives from a man younger than 40 in good health and CMV-seropositive. This chain joins TRBV12-5 and TRBJ1-1; D is unresolved. CDR3 in DNA: TGTGCTAGTGGTCGAGGGAACACTGAAGCTTTCTTT. Amino acid sequence: CASGRGNTEAFF.